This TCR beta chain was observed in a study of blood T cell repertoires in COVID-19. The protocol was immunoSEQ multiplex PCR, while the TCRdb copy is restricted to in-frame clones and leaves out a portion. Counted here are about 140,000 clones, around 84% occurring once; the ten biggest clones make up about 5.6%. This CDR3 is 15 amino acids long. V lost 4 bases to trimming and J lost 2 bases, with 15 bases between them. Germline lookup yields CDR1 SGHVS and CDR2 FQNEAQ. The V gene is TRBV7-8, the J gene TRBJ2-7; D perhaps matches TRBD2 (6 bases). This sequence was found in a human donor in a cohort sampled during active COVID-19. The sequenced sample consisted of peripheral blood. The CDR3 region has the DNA TGTGCCAGCAGCTCGCTTCGGGACTCTACCTACGAGCAGTACTTC. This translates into CASSSLRDSTYEQYF.